A selection of T cell receptor beta chains follows, all from one sample in a study of early T cells in non-severe SARS-CoV-2 infection. TCRdb re-analysed the 5' RACE reads in MiXCR, keeping a single row per CDR3 protein. The data contain more than 65,000 distinct CDR3 sequences, approximately 13% of them singletons. The sequenced material came from whole blood. These receptors were obtained from an adult who was a healthcare worker with PCR-confirmed SARS-CoV-2 infection or an uninfected control (not recorded which). CDR3s include the opening cysteine and the closing phenylalanine or tryptophan. Fields, in order: clone size, J gene, D gene, V gene, CDR3 DNA, CDR3 protein. A D gene is named only where the DNA matches it firmly. Expanded clones get a size class; other rows say once, few or many, or leave the size out.

>once|TRBJ2-3|TRBD2|TRBV20-1
TGCAGTGCTAGTCTTAGCGGGAGGAATACGCAGTATTTT
CSASLSGRNTQYF
>-|TRBJ2-7|-|TRBV6-5
TGTGCCAGCAGTTACTTCCAGAGAGCCTACGAGCAGTACTTC
CASSYFQRAYEQYF
>few|TRBJ1-6|-|TRBV19
TGTGCCAGTCGTATCGACGGTTTAAATTCACCCCTCCACTTT
CASRIDGLNSPLHF
>-|TRBJ1-1|TRBD1|TRBV7-9
TGTGCCAGCAGCTTCGGACAGGGGGAGCTTCGAGCTTTCTTT
CASSFGQGELRAFF
>-|TRBJ1-6|-|TRBV28
TGTGCCAGCAGTGGACTCAGACGAAATTCACCCCTCCACTTT
CASSGLRRNSPLHF
>few|TRBJ1-2|TRBD1|TRBV6-5
TGTGCCAGCCAAAAGGGACAGGGAGCTAACTATGGCTACACCTTC
CASQKGQGANYGYTF
>few|TRBJ2-7|-|TRBV7-2
TGTGCCAGCAGCTTAATGGAGGGTTGGTACGAGCAGTACTTC
CASSLMEGWYEQYF
>-|TRBJ1-2|-|TRBV6-2/TRBV6-3
TGTGCCAGCAGCCAACAGGGCACTCATGGCTACACCTTC
CASSQQGTHGYTF
>-|TRBJ1-2|TRBD1|TRBV4-1
TGCGCCAGCAGCCCGAAACGGGGGACAGGATACTATGGCTACACCTTC
CASSPKRGTGYYGYTF
>-|TRBJ2-1|TRBD1|TRBV6-2/TRBV6-3
TGTGCCAGCAGCCGAGGGGGCTTGACCTACAATGAGCAGTTCTTC
CASSRGGLTYNEQFF
>many|TRBJ2-2|TRBD1|TRBV7-8
TGTGCCAGCAGGATTACAGGGGTGGTTGAGAGCGGGGAGCTGTTTTTT
CASRITGVVESGELFF
>few|TRBJ2-2|-|TRBV11-2
TGTGCCAGCAGAGCCCCAGAGGGCGGGACACCTCGCCTCGGTTCCACCGGGGAGCTGTTTTTT
CASRAPEGGTPRLGSTGELFF
>-|TRBJ2-1|-|TRBV9
TGTGCCAGCAGCGTAGGAGGCAGAGCCTACAATGAGCAGTTCTTC
CASSVGGRAYNEQFF
>-|TRBJ2-3|TRBD2|TRBV27
TGTGCCAGCAGTCACAAGCGGGACACAGATACGCAGTATTTT
CASSHKRDTDTQYF
>few|TRBJ2-3|-|TRBV4-2
TGTGCCAGCATGCCACTGGGTAGTTTGCCAGATACGCAGTATTTT
CASMPLGSLPDTQYF
>few|TRBJ2-3|-|TRBV20-1
TGCAGTGCTAGAAGGCCGGCGGCTGATACGCAGTATTTT
CSARRPAADTQYF
>many|TRBJ2-5|TRBD2|TRBV7-7
TGTGCTAGCAGCCACGGACTAGCGGGAGGGAGAGAGACCCAGTACTTC
CASSHGLAGGRETQYF